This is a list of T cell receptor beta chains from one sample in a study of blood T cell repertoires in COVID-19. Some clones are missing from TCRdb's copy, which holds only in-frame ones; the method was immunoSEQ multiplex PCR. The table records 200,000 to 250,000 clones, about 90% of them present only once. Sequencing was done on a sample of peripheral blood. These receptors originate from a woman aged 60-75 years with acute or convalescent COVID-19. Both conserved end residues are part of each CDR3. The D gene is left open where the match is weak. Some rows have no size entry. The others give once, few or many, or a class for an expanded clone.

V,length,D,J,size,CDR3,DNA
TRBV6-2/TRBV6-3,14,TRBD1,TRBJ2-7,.,CASSRTGATYEQYF,TGTGCCAGCAGTCGGACAGGGGCGACCTACGAGCAGTACTTC
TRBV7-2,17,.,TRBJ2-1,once,CASSLALGVRRYNEQFF,TGTGCCAGCAGCTTAGCTCTCGGGGTTCGGAGGTACAATGAGCAGTTCTTC
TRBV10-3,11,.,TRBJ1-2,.,CAISARYGYTF,TGTGCCATCAGTGCCCGCTATGGCTACACCTTC
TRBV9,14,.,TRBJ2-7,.,CASSVGTRSYEQYF,TGTGCCAGCAGCGTAGGGACAAGATCATACGAGCAGTACTTC
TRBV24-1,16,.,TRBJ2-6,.,CATSDDRLNGANVLTF,TGTGCCACCAGTGACGACAGGTTAAATGGGGCCAACGTCCTGACTTTC
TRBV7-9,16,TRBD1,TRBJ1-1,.,CASSLLQGAGNTEAFF,TGTGCCAGCAGCTTACTACAGGGGGCGGGGAACACTGAAGCTTTCTTT
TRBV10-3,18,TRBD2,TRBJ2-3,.,CAISVRGTSGGITDTQYF,TGTGCCATCAGTGTTCGGGGGACTAGCGGGGGGATCACAGATACGCAGTATTTT
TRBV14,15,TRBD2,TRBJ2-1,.,CASSERLALYNEQFF,TGTGCCAGCAGCGAACGACTAGCGCTCTACAATGAGCAGTTCTTC
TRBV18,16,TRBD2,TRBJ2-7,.,CASSPVSGTTSYEQYF,TGTGCCAGCTCACCGGTTAGCGGGACTACCTCCTACGAGCAGTACTTC
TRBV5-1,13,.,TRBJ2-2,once,CASQARDTGELFF,TGCGCCAGCCAGGCGAGGGACACCGGGGAGCTGTTTTTT
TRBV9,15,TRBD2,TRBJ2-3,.,CASSVATSGADTQYF,TGTGCCAGCAGCGTAGCGACTAGCGGCGCAGATACGCAGTATTTT
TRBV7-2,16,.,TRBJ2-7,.,CASSPTTRGLVYEQYF,TGTGCCAGCAGCCCTACGACGCGGGGGCTCGTGTACGAGCAGTACTTC
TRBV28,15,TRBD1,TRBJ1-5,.,CASNSGTGRNQPQHF,TGTGCCAGCAATTCCGGGACAGGGCGCAATCAGCCCCAGCATTTT
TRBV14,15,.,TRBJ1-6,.,CASSLGGSYNSPLHF,TGTGCCAGCAGCCTTGGGGGGTCCTATAATTCACCCCTCCACTTT
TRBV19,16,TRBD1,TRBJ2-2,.,CASSSGTGGSTGELFF,TGTGCCAGTAGTAGCGGGACAGGGGGTTCGACCGGGGAGCTGTTTTTT